This is a list of T cell receptor beta chains from one sample in a study of cytomegalovirus exposure and HLA in healthy donors. Clones were read by immunoSEQ multiplex PCR, and TCRdb kept only the in-frame ones, dropping some. This repertoire shows about 170,000 clones, around 79% found once; its top ten account for just under 1%. The sample comprised PBMCs. These receptors were obtained from a woman in her 50s in good health and CMV-seropositive. The conserved cysteine and the conserved F or W are not part of the CDR3 here. The D gene is left open where the match is weak.

len | d_gene | v_gene | CDR3aa
9 | - | TRBV20-1 | SANPDGVQY
14 | TRBD2 | TRBV5-1 | ASSLASGGNQETQY
13 | - | TRBV2 | ASSEAQGLREKLF
11 | - | TRBV5-1 | ASSPGSADTQY
13 | - | TRBV7-7 | ASSLEDRSFYEQY
17 | - | TRBV7-7 | ASSLGGPNTGSLPETQY
15 | TRBD2 | TRBV25-1 | ASSDSLAGVGTDTQY
13 | - | TRBV19 | ASSIVGGGNQPQH
17 | - | TRBV28 | ASSLLSPFTAGRSYEQY
15 | TRBD2 | TRBV5-1 | ASSLSGSAFFGDTQY
12 | - | TRBV4-1 | ASSQERSFPEAF
11 | TRBD1 | TRBV19 | ASLRQGGTEAF
10 | - | TRBV6-1 | ASSEGGLEQY
14 | TRBD1 | TRBV5-1 | ASSRTPGQENSPLH
13 | - | TRBV28 | ASSFQDTLSDGYT
9 | - | TRBV7-6 | ASSRYNEQF
13 | - | TRBV10-3 | AISDGLFRGTEAF
13 | - | TRBV2 | ATRPGDSGANVLT
14 | - | TRBV7-2 | ASSLVGRGPYGEQY
14 | TRBD1 | TRBV7-2 | ASSERQGSGNEKLF
15 | - | TRBV21-1 | ASSGKQGRSSYNEQF
14 | TRBD1 | TRBV7-8 | ASSRRRDRGQETQY
12 | TRBD1 | TRBV27 | ASSLDRGRWGYT
12 | - | TRBV9 | ASSVSTMSEKLF
12 | TRBD2 | TRBV28 | ASSPLAGAYEQY
11 | TRBD1 | TRBV5-4 | ASSLRTGYGYT
11 | - | TRBV27 | ASSLVGAYEQY
10 | - | TRBV29-1 | SVRTENEKLF
13 | - | TRBV14 | ASSHPDRRDTEAF
13 | TRBD2 | TRBV27 | ASREGGRVPGEQY
9 | TRBD2 | TRBV10-2 | ASGRLAELF
16 | TRBD1 | TRBV28 | ASSAIDRGRFGNTEAF
13 | TRBD1 | TRBV5-4 | ASSLWTGGNSPLH
14 | TRBD2 | TRBV4-3 | ASSQVLAGGPKTQY
14 | TRBD1 | TRBV7-2 | ASSRVTGDYNSPLH
14 | TRBD1 | TRBV7-2 | ASNLPSGQGGSPLH
13 | TRBD2 | TRBV9 | ASSVVGGSYNEQF
13 | TRBD1 | TRBV6-1 | ASSWWGQGSNEQF
11 | - | TRBV2 | ASVSGLSYEQY
11 | TRBD1 | TRBV10-3 | AIRPQGANEQY
14 | TRBD1 | TRBV6-1 | ASSGQQGYSNQPQH
12 | TRBD1 | TRBV6-5 | ASSPRQGNEKLF
14 | - | TRBV7-9 | ASSLGGTVNTGELF
13 | TRBD1 | TRBV2 | ASSATGASSYEQY
11 | TRBD1 | TRBV2 | ASRGTGVYTQY
13 | TRBD1 | TRBV27 | ASSPEGQGLREQY
12 | TRBD1 | TRBV2 | ASEWGQGSYEQY
12 | - | TRBV28 | ASSSGSFPYEQY
14 | - | TRBV5-1 | ASSVLAASSTDTQY
16 | TRBD1 | TRBV5-5 | ASSFLWTGGSTNEKLF
12 | - | TRBV4-3 | ASSQGESLAEQY
13 | TRBD2 | TRBV2 | ASTGGEGRYNEQF
13 | - | TRBV4-3 | ASSHPESPPEGYT
12 | - | TRBV5-5 | ASEPNAGRREQY
9 | - | TRBV2 | ASSDSGVAF